The clone carrying this T cell receptor beta chain was counted only a few times. Its antigen is as yet unknown. This sample is drawn from a study of T cells after yellow fever vaccination. In TCRdb, the 5' RACE reads were re-called with MiXCR into one record per CDR3 protein. The table lists just under 600,000 distinct CDR3 sequences, 13% of them singletons. General study results and limits: Across the CD4 and CD8 compartments, a small share of clonotypes was present in both.

Sequencing used PBMCs, obtained on the day of the yellow fever booster vaccination. This TCR came from a man younger than 45 who received the YFV17D yellow fever vaccine.

CDR3 DNA sequence: TGTGCCAGCAGTTTGGGGGACAACTACGAGCAGTACTTC. Translating it yields CASSLGDNYEQYF. The chain recombines TRBV12-3 or TRBV12-4 with TRBJ2-7; TRBD1 is a possible D gene (6 bases). V was clipped by 3 bases and J by 3 bases, with 9 bases between them. There are 13 residues in the CDR3.